The 4 T cell receptor beta chains below were found in one sample sequenced in a study of CD8+ T cells in alopecia areata. RNA extraction and reverse transcription yielded cDNA as sequencing template. Sequencing used immunoSEQ multiplex PCR; TCRdb keeps in-frame clones, though not all of them. This sample yields more than 95,000 clones, of which about two fifths are seen a single time; approximately 1.4% belongs to the top ten. The source material was CD4+ T cells sorted from blood. The source of these receptors is a human donor with alopecia areata.

The J gene is TRBJ2-5, the V gene TRBV7-2, with D tentatively TRBD1 (5 bases). Trimming pared 0 bases from V and 5 bases from J, leaving 13 bases between. Looked up from germline, CDR1 is SGHTA and CDR2 is FQGNSA. The CDR3 length is 15 residues. The CDR3 sequence: CASSLAPGIFETQYF. The CDR3 nucleotides are TGTGCCAGCAGCTTAGCTCCAGGGATCTTCGAGACCCAGTACTTC. Supplemented by reference TRBV7-2 and TRBJ2-5, the full variable domain reads GAGVSQSPSNKVTEKGKDVELRCDPISGHTALYWYRQSLGQGLEFLIYFQGNSAPDKSGLPSDRFSAERTGGSVSTLTIQRTQQEDSAVYLCASSLAPGIFETQYFGPGTRLLVL.

The rearrangement uses TRBV30 and TRBJ2-7; perhaps TRBD1 as D (6 bases). This CDR3 contains 15 residues. The germline gives CDR1 GTSNPN, CDR2 SVGIG (reference sequence). V was cut by 5 bases and J by 3 bases, with 20 bases left in between. CDR3 DNA: TGTGCCTGGGTTGGTAAAACAGGACAGCTCTACGAGCAGTACTTC. Residues: CAWVGKTGQLYEQYF.

The V gene is TRBV5-6, the J gene TRBJ1-2; the D is unclear. Trimming shortened V by 0 bases and J by 5 bases, and 14 bases separated the two germline ends. Germline lookup yields CDR1 SGHDT and CDR2 YYEEEE. The CDR3 has 15 residues. This chain's CDR3 is CASSLAPGIGYGYTF. The CDR3 DNA follows: TGTGCCAGCAGCTTGGCCCCGGGGATCGGGTATGGCTACACCTTC.

The V call is TRBV5-1, the J call TRBJ1-1; D gene ambiguous. The CDR3 runs 14 residues. Per the germline V gene, CDR1 is SGHRS and CDR2 is YFSETQ. V lost 1 base and J lost 0, with 7 bases in between. CDR3 protein: CASSLYDMNTEAFF. The CDR3, as DNA: TGCGCCAGCAGCTTGTATGACATGAACACTGAAGCTTTCTTT.